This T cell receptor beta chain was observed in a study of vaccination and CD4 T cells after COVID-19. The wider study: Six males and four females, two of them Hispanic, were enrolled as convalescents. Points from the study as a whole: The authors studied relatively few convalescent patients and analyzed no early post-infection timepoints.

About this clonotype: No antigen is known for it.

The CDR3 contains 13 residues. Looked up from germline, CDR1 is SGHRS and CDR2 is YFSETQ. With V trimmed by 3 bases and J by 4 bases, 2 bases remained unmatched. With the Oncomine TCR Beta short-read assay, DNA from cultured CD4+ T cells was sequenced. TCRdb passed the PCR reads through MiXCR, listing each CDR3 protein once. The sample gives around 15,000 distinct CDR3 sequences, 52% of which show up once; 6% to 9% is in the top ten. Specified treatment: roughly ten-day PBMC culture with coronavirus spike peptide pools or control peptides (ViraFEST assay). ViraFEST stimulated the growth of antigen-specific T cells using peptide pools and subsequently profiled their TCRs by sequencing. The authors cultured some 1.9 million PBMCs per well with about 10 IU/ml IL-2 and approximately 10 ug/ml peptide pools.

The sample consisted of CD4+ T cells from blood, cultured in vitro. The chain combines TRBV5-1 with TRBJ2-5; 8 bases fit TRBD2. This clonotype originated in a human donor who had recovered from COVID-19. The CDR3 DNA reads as TGCGCCAGCAGCTCCGGGACTAGAGAGACCCAGTACTTC. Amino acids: CASSSGTRETQYF.